Given below is one T cell receptor (beta chain) in context. This clone is judged medium-sized (0.01 to 0.1%). Its binding antigen is unknown. No base quality information exists; no much larger clone differs at one position. Germline trimming: 3 bases from V, 4 bases from J; junction bases outside gene matches: 4. Based on the germline V gene, the CDR1 and CDR2 sequences are MGHDK and SYGVNS. The CDR3 starts with the cysteine, ends with the phenylalanine, and has 14 residues. Only the CDR3 portion is preserved as DNA: 42 bases, with reading frame beginning at the first base. Patients with a history of autoimmune disease or receiving systemic immunosuppression were excluded from the trial. In every dose cohort, peripheral blood was drawn for TCR sequencing at baseline, cycle 4 day 1, and cycle 7 day 1. Samples were obtained from an open-label, multicenter, first-in-human phase I dose-escalation trial of ivuxolimab. Adults with locally advanced or metastatic melanoma, renal cell carcinoma, hepatocellular carcinoma or head and neck squamous cell carcinoma were enrolled in the trial. Before TCR sequencing, CD4+ and CD8+ T cells were separately sorted from peripheral blood.

The source of the sample is a study of OX40 agonist ivuxolimab in advanced cancers. With respect to the entire study: Ivuxolimab was an agonistic, fully human IgG2 monoclonal antibody directed against OX40 (CD134), a costimulatory receptor. Intravenous ivuxolimab was administered to patients every 2 weeks at six dose levels: 0.01, 0.1, 0.3, 1.5, 3 and 10 mg/kg. Of the approximately 50 dose-escalation patients, hepatocellular carcinoma was present in approximately 20, melanoma in approximately 15, renal cell carcinoma in 9 and head and neck cancer in 9. A male proportion of roughly 80% and a mean age of 60 years, ranging from about 23 to 90, were recorded for the dose-escalation cohort. Prior anti-PD-1, anti-PD-L1 or anti-CTLA-4 therapy was permitted, and approximately 42% of dose-escalation patients had received checkpoint inhibitors. Partial responses were achieved by three dose-escalation patients, of whom one had hepatocellular carcinoma and two had cutaneous melanoma. The point of sequencing TCRbeta in the periphery was to test whether ivuxolimab changed TCR sequence diversity and drove clonal T-cell expansion. The paper covers the monotherapy dose-escalation part of the phase I ivuxolimab trial, which included N of about 56 patients.

Broader findings and caveats from the paper: Partial responders in the 0.1-3.0 mg/kg groups had among the lowest normalized peripheral clonal expansion, especially among CD8+ T cells. Low levels of normalized T-cell clonal expansion were also shown by some nonresponding patients. Which antigens the clonally expanded peripheral T cells were specific for was not determined. After ivuxolimab, CD8+ T cells had more expanded clones than CD4+ T cells on average. At doses of 0.1 to 3.0 mg/kg, clonal expansion of both CD4+ and CD8+ blood T cells was observed from baseline to week 6.

For sequencing of the TCRbeta CDR3 region, genomic DNA was extracted from the sorted cells. TCRbeta CDR3 regions were sequenced using the immunoSEQ Assay. TCRdb limited this immuneACCESS table to in-frame rearrangements with V and J called. A share of clones is missing; checked studies link under half to unresolved V genes, and the rest is unexplained. For this sample the table gives some 45,000 clones, of which 65% to 85% were detected only once. The ten most abundant clones make up 5% to 6.5% of the sample. The sample in question was CD4+ or CD8+ T cells sorted from blood, obtained in a trial of the OX40 agonist ivuxolimab. The sequence is built from TRBV25-1 and TRBJ2-7, and TRBD2 aligns with 9 junction nucleotides. The receptor's source is an adult with an advanced solid tumor such as melanoma, head and neck, liver or kidney cancer. The nucleotides are TGTGCCAGCAGTGACCTAGCGGGGCGGTACGAGCAGTACTTC. Its protein product is CASSDLAGRYEQYF.